This T cell receptor beta chain was recorded in a study of CD8+CD57+ T cells in acquired aplastic anemia. General observations from the study: Patients and controls shared twenty-nine CD8+ CDR3 sequences.

With respect to this clonotype: The antigen is not known.

Sequencing was done on patients that had shown CD8+CD57+ cell expansion by flow cytometry. A severe acquired aplastic anemia diagnosis applied to all patients. With 6 bases removed from V and 2 bases from J, the gap between germline ends came to 21 bases. The CDR3 length is 17 residues. TCR beta VDJ and CDR3 profiles were obtained from a genomic DNA template. TCRdb used MiXCR to reprocess the reads, holding one entry per CDR3 protein. The sample lists hundreds of thousands of distinct CDR3 sequences, around 49% occurring once. The source of this sequence is a human donor with aplastic anemia. Sequencing was performed on sorted CD4+, CD8+, or CD8+CD57+ T cells (not recorded which) from PBMCs. The chain employs TRBV12-3 or TRBV12-4 and TRBJ2-3; perhaps TRBD1 as D (5 bases). The CDR3 nucleotides are TGTGCCAGCAGATCCCTAGGGAACAGGCTTTCCACAGATACGCAGTATTTT. Residues: CASRSLGNRLSTDTQYF.